One and the same sample provided the 11 T cell receptor beta chains below, sequenced in a study of blood T cells in healthy people across ages. Next came a second PCR, run for about 7 to 12 cycles, which used a sample-barcoded 5' primer along with a J-beta primer mix. TCRdb recomputed calls from the 5' RACE reads with MiXCR, one row per CDR3 protein. The table lists 590,000 or so distinct CDR3 sequences, about 28% of them singletons, with 15% to 19% in the top ten. The sequenced material came from blood. The receptors were gathered from a woman of 80 years or more in good health.

Ten or more counts support this clonotype. This could be a read error, since a much larger clone is one nucleotide away. This chain joins TRBV7-6 and TRBJ2-1; a weak D match, TRBD1 (6 bases). TRBJ2-7 matches the DNA end more closely, so the J call is doubtful. CDR3 length equals 13 residues. The V gene's germline CDR1 is SGHVS and CDR2 FNYEAQ. CDR3 sequence (DNA): TGTGCCAGCAGCTTCGGACAGTACAATGAGCAGTACTTC. Translation gives CASSFGQYNEQYF.

V gene TRBV7-9 combines with J gene TRBJ2-1, with D uncertain. The ends were cut back, 5 bases at V and 6 bases at J, with 11 bases in the middle. Germline CDR1 and CDR2: SEHNR and FQNEAQ (reference sequence). The CDR3 is 13 amino acids. Here the CDR3 reads CASSHGRINEQFF. The CDR3 nucleotides are TGTGCCAGCAGCCATGGACGCATCAATGAGCAGTTCTTC.

In this sample, this clonotype turned up many times. The J gene is TRBJ2-5, the V gene TRBV6-1; D call uncertain. In germline, CDR1 is MNHNS, CDR2 SASEGT. CDR3 length: 15 amino acids. V was trimmed by 2 bases and J by 5 bases, leaving 15 bases between them. The CDR3 protein is CASSEKSYGRETQYF. CDR3 DNA: TGTGCCAGCAGTGAAAAATCCTACGGCCGGGAGACCCAGTACTTC.

Points on this clonotype: Compared with germline, one end of the junction differs, possibly owing to a read error. V and J are TRBV13 and TRBJ2-2, with D perhaps assigned TRBD1 or TRBD2 (5 bases each). Looked up from germline, CDR1 is PRHDT and CDR2 is FYEKMQ (reference sequence). This CDR3 is built from 15 residues. Here the CDR3 DNA reads TGTGCCAGCAGCCACGGGGCAGGGAACACCGGGGAGCTTTTTTTT. It encodes CASSHGAGNTGELFF.

The chain links TRBV12-3 or TRBV12-4 to TRBJ1-2; possible D gene TRBD1, 5 bases. The V gene lost 4 bases and the J gene lost 4 bases, with 19 bases spanning the gap. The CDR3 is made up of 16 amino acids. CDR3 DNA sequence: TGTGCCAGCAGTTCCTTGTTGTTCAGGGCCTTCTATGGCTACACCTTC. Protein product: CASSSLLFRAFYGYTF.

The chain couples TRBV29-1 to TRBJ1-4, with TRBD1 matching 9 bases. Germline CDR1 and CDR2: SQVTM and ANQGSEA. Trimming cost V 4 bases and J 7 bases; bases outside gene matches: 1. The CDR3 has 12 amino acids. DNA of the CDR3: TGCAGCGTTGGGACAGGGGCTGAAAAACTGTTTTTT. The encoded protein is CSVGTGAEKLFF.

This clonotype appeared many times. J is TRBJ2-1 and V is TRBV10-3, with 7 bases lining up with TRBD1. The CDR3 is 12 residues long. CDR1 and CDR2 from the germline V gene are ENHRY and SYGVKD. The CDR3, as DNA: TGTGCAGGGGGCCCTTGGGGTAATGAGCAGTTCTTC. This sequence encodes CAGGPWGNEQFF.

This sequence joins TRBV12-3 or TRBV12-4 and TRBJ1-1; a possible D gene is TRBD1 (5 bases). V gave up 6 bases and J gave up 5 bases, with 16 bases separating them. CDR3 length: 14 amino acids. The CDR3 sequence is CASSGVGVKTEAFF. The CDR3 coding sequence is TGTGCCAGCAGCGGGGTGGGGGTAAAGACTGAAGCTTTCTTT.

This clonotype was counted at least ten times. The V and J genes are TRBV7-2 and TRBJ1-1; no reliable D call. Trimming took 5 bases from V and 4 from J, leaving 14 bases between them. This CDR3 contains 14 residues. Per the germline V gene, CDR1 is SGHTA and CDR2 is FQGNSA. The CDR3 loop reads CASSQTLVGTEAFF. CDR3 coding DNA: TGTGCCAGCAGCCAGACCTTGGTAGGCACTGAAGCTTTCTTT.

V usage is TRBV5-4 and J usage is TRBJ2-5; TRBD2 matches at 16 bases. The CDR3 extends over 16 amino acids. With 8 bases clipped from V and 11 bases from J, the junction kept 15 bases outside the gene matches. CDR1 is SGHNT and CDR2 is YYREEE in the germline V gene (reference sequence). The CDR3 DNA follows: TGTGCCAGTAGCGGGACTAGCGGGGGGGCGTACAATGAGCAGTACTTC. Encoded protein: CASSGTSGGAYNEQYF.

This clonotype was seen a few times. This clone may be a read error of a much larger clone one base away. The rearrangement uses TRBV7-2 and TRBJ1-6; D unclear. The CDR3 is made up of 15 amino acids. Germline values: CDR1 SGHTA, CDR2 FQGNSA. The CDR3 sequence: CASTTLRSRESPPHF. The CDR3 DNA follows: TGTGCCAGCACCACGCTCCGGAGCCGGGAATCACCCCCCCACTTT.